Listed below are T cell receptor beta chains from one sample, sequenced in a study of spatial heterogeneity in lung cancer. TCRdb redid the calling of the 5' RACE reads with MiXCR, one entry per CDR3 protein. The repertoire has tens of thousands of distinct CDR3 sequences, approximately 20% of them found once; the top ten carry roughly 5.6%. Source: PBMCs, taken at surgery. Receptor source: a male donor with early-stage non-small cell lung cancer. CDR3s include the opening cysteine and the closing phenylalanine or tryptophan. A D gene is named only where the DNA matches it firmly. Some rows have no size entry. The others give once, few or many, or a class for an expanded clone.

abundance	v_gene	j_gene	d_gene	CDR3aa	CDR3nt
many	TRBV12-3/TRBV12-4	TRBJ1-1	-	CASSYQAGTEAFF	TGTGCCAGCAGTTATCAGGCCGGGACTGAAGCTTTCTTT
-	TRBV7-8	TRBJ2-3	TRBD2	CASSPSSGPRVTDTQYF	TGTGCCAGCAGCCCAAGTAGCGGGCCGCGAGTCACAGATACGCAGTATTTT
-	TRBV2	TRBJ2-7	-	CASRDVGEQYF	TGTGCCAGTCGGGACGTCGGCGAGCAGTACTTC
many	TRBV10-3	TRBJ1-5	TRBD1	CAISDFLRDRDQPQHF	TGTGCCATCAGTGACTTCCTGCGGGACAGGGATCAGCCCCAGCATTTT
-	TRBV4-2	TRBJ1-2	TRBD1	CASSLGTGTNYGYTF	TGTGCCAGCAGCCTAGGGACAGGGACTAACTATGGCTACACCTTC
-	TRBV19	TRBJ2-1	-	CASSLAKNEQFF	TGTGCCAGTAGCCTAGCGAAAAATGAGCAGTTCTTC
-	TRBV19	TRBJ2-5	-	CASSTQGTQETQYF	TGTGCCAGTAGTACCCAGGGGACACAAGAGACCCAGTACTTC
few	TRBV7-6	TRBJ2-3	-	CASSLAMRTDTQYF	TGTGCCAGCAGCTTAGCGATGCGCACAGATACGCAGTATTTT
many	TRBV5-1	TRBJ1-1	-	CASSLTDTEAFF	TGCGCCAGCAGCTTGACGGACACTGAAGCTTTCTTT
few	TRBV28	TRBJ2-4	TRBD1	CASRIEQGRKNIQYF	TGTGCCAGCAGAATTGAACAGGGGCGCAAAAACATTCAGTACTTC
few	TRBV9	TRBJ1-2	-	CASGENYGYTF	TGTGCCAGCGGCGAAAACTATGGCTACACCTTC
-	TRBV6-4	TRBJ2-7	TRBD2	CASSGVGAGSSSYEQYF	TGTGCCAGCAGTGGGGTGGGAGCGGGGAGTAGCTCCTACGAGCAGTACTTC
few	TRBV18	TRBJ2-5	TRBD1	CASSPLGGSQETQYF	TGTGCCAGCTCACCACTAGGGGGCTCCCAAGAGACCCAGTACTTC
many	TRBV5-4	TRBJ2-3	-	CASSWARGAITDTQYF	TGTGCCAGCAGCTGGGCACGGGGAGCTATCACAGATACGCAGTATTTT
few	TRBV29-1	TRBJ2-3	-	CSGSAALGDTQYF	TGCAGCGGATCCGCCGCGCTCGGAGATACGCAGTATTTT
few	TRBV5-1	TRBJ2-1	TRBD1	CASSITGDLSYNEQFF	TGCGCCAGCAGCATCACAGGGGACCTCTCCTACAATGAGCAGTTCTTC
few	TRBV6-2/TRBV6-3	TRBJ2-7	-	CASNKGLDRGEQYF	TGTGCCAGCAATAAAGGATTGGACAGAGGCGAGCAGTACTTC